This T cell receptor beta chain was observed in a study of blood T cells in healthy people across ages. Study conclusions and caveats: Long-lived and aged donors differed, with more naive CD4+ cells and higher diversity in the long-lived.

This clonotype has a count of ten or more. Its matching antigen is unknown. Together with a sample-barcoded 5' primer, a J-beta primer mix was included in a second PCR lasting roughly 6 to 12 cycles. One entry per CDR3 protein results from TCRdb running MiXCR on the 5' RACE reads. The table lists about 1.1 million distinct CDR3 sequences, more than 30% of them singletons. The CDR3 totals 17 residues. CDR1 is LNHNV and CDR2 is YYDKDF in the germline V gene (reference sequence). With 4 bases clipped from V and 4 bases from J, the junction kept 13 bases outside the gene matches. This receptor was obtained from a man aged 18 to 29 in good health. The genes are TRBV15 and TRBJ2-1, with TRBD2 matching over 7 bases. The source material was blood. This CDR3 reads CATSNAPGGPTYNEQFF. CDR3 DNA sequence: TGTGCCACCAGCAATGCTCCGGGGGGACCTACGTACAATGAGCAGTTCTTC.